This passage covers 20 T cell receptor beta chains from one sample sequenced in a study of beta chain features in type 1 diabetes. The entirety of the isolated RNA underwent reverse transcription, so expressed TCRB transcripts were sequenced. The protocol was immunoSEQ multiplex PCR, while the TCRdb copy is restricted to in-frame clones and leaves out a portion. The sample lists about 620,000 clones, around 15% seen once, with approximately 0.093% in the top ten. Specimen: naive CD4+ T cells from blood. These receptors originate from a man younger than 30 in good health.

The rearrangement joins TRBV27 to TRBJ2-5; no reliable D call. This CDR3 has 13 residues. Trimming left V 0 bases short and J 3 bases short, with 5 bases between. Germline loops: CDR1 MNHEY, CDR2 SMNVEV (reference sequence). CDR3 in amino acids: CASSLSAKETQYF. CDR3 sequence (DNA): TGTGCCAGCAGTTTATCGGCAAAAGAGACCCAGTACTTC.

This clone was seen only a few times. This rearrangement joins TRBV7-2 to TRBJ1-1; D may be TRBD1 (6 bases). V lost 8 bases to trimming and J lost 11 bases, with 21 bases between them. The V gene's germline CDR1 is SGHTA and CDR2 FQGNSA. This CDR3 has 13 amino acids. The CDR3 here is CASGNREMRKAFF. The CDR3, as DNA: TGTGCCAGCGGAAACAGGGAAATGAGGAAGGCTTTCTTT.

On this clone itself: Other DNA sequences in this sample translate to the same CDR3. This chain joins TRBV2 and TRBJ2-7; D perhaps matches TRBD2 (5 bases). The V and J ends lost 9 bases and 2 bases respectively, with 11 bases between them. The CDR3 has 12 amino acids. CDR1 and CDR2 (germline): SNHLY, FYNNEI. The DNA of the CDR3 is TGTGCCAGTCGGGGTGTAACCTACGAGCAGTACTTC. Its translation: CASRGVTYEQYF.

The J gene is TRBJ1-1, the V gene TRBV5-1; 7 nucleotides line up with TRBD1. CDR1 SGHRS and CDR2 YFSETQ come from the germline V gene. This CDR3 spans 18 amino acids. Losses at the gene ends were 4 bases for V and 3 bases for J; bases not matched to a gene: 18. The CDR3 protein is CASSVRDSRTRRYTEAFF. CDR3 nucleotides: TGCGCCAGCAGCGTCCGGGACAGCCGTACTCGCCGGTACACTGAAGCTTTCTTT.

The rearrangement uses TRBV28 and TRBJ1-2, with TRBD1 matching over 7 bases. The CDR3 sequence is 13 residues long. Germline CDR1 and CDR2: MDHEN and SYDVKM. Trimming at V came to 7 bases and at J to 7 bases, leaving 9 bases not matched to a gene. The CDR3 region has the DNA TGTGCCAGCACCCCCGACAGGGTGGTTGGCTACACCTTC. Translating gives CASTPDRVVGYTF.

The chain couples TRBV7-2 to TRBJ2-1; TRBD2 might be the D (7 bases). CDR1 and CDR2 from the germline V gene are SGHTA and FQGNSA. V was cut by 4 bases and J by 10 bases, with 20 bases left in between. This CDR3 has 15 residues. CDR3 amino acids: CASSWLRGRGAEQFF. The CDR3 DNA is TGTGCCAGCAGCTGGCTTCGGGGCCGGGGGGCAGAGCAGTTCTTC. Using reference TRBV7-2 and TRBJ2-1 for the parts outside the CDR3, the full variable domain is GAGVSQSPSNKVTEKGKDVELRCDPISGHTALYWYRQSLGQGLEFLIYFQGNSAPDKSGLPSDRFSAERTGGSVSTLTIQRTQQEDSAVYLCASSWLRGRGAEQFFGPGTRLTVL.

The V gene is TRBV7-9, the J gene TRBJ2-1; tentative D call: TRBD1 (5 bases). In germline, CDR1 is SEHNR, CDR2 FQNEAQ (reference sequence). CDR3 length: 14 residues. The ends were cut back, 4 bases at V and 4 bases at J, with 11 bases in the middle. CDR3 loop: CASSSFRAYNEQFF. The CDR3 DNA sequence: TGTGCCAGCAGCTCTTTCAGGGCTTACAATGAGCAGTTCTTC.

CDR3 in amino acids: CASSSYRGPQHF. For the CDR3, the DNA is TGTGCCAGCAGTTCGTACAGGGGGCCCCAGCATTTT. This chain connects TRBV28 to TRBJ1-5, with TRBD1 matching 7 bases. The germline gives CDR1 MDHEN, CDR2 SYDVKM. V lost 4 bases to trimming and J lost 9 bases; unmatched junction nucleotides: 3. CDR3 size: 12 residues.

This clone has more than one count but fewer than ten. The chain employs TRBV7-2 and TRBJ1-2; D uncertain. This CDR3 spans 10 amino acids. The V end was cut by 2 bases, the J end by 6 bases, with 1 base between. CDR1 and CDR2 from the germline V gene are SGHTA and FQGNSA. The CDR3 protein is CASSLHGYTF. The CDR3 bases are TGTGCCAGCAGCTTACATGGCTACACCTTC.

A note on this clone: The same CDR3 also results from other DNA sequences found in this sample. The chain carries TRBV5-6 and TRBJ1-1; unclear D gene. The germline V gene has CDR1 SGHDT and CDR2 YYEEEE. There are 12 residues in the CDR3. Trimming took off 1 base at V and 3 bases at J, with 4 bases between the two ends. The CDR3: CASSLIDTEAFF. The CDR3 bases are TGTGCCAGCAGCTTGATAGACACTGAAGCTTTCTTT.

V is TRBV2 and J is TRBJ1-5; 8 nucleotides line up with TRBD1. The CDR3 runs 13 residues. With 10 bases clipped from V and 4 bases from J, the junction kept 6 bases outside the gene matches. Germline V gene sequence: CDR1 SNHLY, CDR2 FYNNEI. The CDR3 DNA follows: TGTGCCACCAAAGGACAGGGAAATCAGCCCCAGCATTTT. It translates to CATKGQGNQPQHF.

The rearrangement links TRBV2 to TRBJ2-5, with a tentative D call TRBD1 (7 bases). The V end was cut by 11 bases, the J end by 4 bases, with 23 bases between. This CDR3 has 15 residues. Germline V gives CDR1 SNHLY, CDR2 FYNNEI. CDR3: CAAVIRQGGGETQYF. The CDR3 nucleotides are TGTGCCGCGGTGATACGACAGGGAGGAGGAGAGACCCAGTACTTC.

The chain has TRBV6-5 and TRBJ2-7, with 7 bases identical to TRBD1. This CDR3 has 15 residues. V shed 0 bases and J 3 bases; nucleotides not matched to a gene: 5. From germline, CDR1 is MNHEY and CDR2 SVGAGI. The CDR3 reads CASSYSSTGSYEQYF. The CDR3, as DNA: TGTGCCAGCAGTTACTCATCGACAGGGAGCTACGAGCAGTACTTC.

This chain joins TRBV5-1 and TRBJ2-1; TRBD2 aligns across 10 bases. Trimming cost V 4 bases and J 8 bases; bases outside gene matches: 3. This CDR3 has 13 residues. Looked up from germline, CDR1 is SGHRS and CDR2 is YFSETQ. The CDR3 DNA sequence: TGCGCCAGCAGCCCTGGGACTAGCGATGAGCAGTTCTTC. Its translation: CASSPGTSDEQFF.

As DNA, the CDR3 is TGTGCCAGCAGCCAAGGGTGGACTGAAGCTTTCTTT. Protein sequence: CASSQGWTEAFF. The J gene is TRBJ1-1, the V gene TRBV14; unclear D gene. Germline CDR1 SGHDN, CDR2 FVKESK. Trimming stripped 1 base from V and 5 bases from J, with 5 bases between. The CDR3 spans 12 residues.

The chain couples TRBV30 to TRBJ1-1; D is unresolved. There are 12 residues in the CDR3. In germline, CDR1 is GTSNPN, CDR2 SVGIG (reference sequence). Trimming removed 5 bases from V and 13 bases from J, with 20 bases in between. CDR3 nucleotide sequence: TGTGCCTGGGGGCCCAGTGGGTCCTTGGGTTTCTTT. Its translation: CAWGPSGSLGFF.

The rearrangement links TRBV10-3 to TRBJ1-1; TRBD1 aligns across 9 bases. The germline gives CDR1 ENHRY, CDR2 SYGVKD. V lost 7 bases to trimming and J lost 1 base; unmatched junction nucleotides: 4. The CDR3 loop spans 14 amino acids. The CDR3 spells CAITLTGGNTEAFF. For the CDR3, the DNA is TGTGCCATCACTCTGACAGGGGGGAACACTGAAGCTTTCTTT.

The genes are TRBV11-2 and TRBJ2-7; possible D gene TRBD1, 5 bases. This CDR3 contains 14 residues. The V gene's germline CDR1 is SGHAT and CDR2 FQNNGV. V shed 1 base and J shed 2 bases, with 9 bases lying between them. The CDR3 loop reads CASSLVQGPYEQYF. The CDR3 DNA is TGTGCCAGCAGCTTAGTGCAGGGTCCCTACGAGCAGTACTTC.

V gene TRBV5-1 combines with J gene TRBJ1-2; a possible D gene is TRBD1 (6 bases). Germline CDR1 and CDR2: SGHRS and YFSETQ. V lost 4 bases to trimming and J lost 2 bases, with 12 bases between them. CDR3 length equals 14 residues. The CDR3: CASSLGTFNYGYTF. The CDR3 nucleotides read TGCGCCAGCAGCCTTGGGACATTCAACTATGGCTACACCTTC.

A few counts support this clone. CDR3 coding DNA: TGCGCCAGCAGCTTGGTGATGGGCGAGCAGTACTTC. The encoded protein is CASSLVMGEQYF. The chain couples TRBV5-1 to TRBJ2-7; D not certain. The germline V and J ends were trimmed by 0 bases and 6 bases, with 7 bases remaining between them. Germline lookup yields CDR1 SGHRS and CDR2 YFSETQ. This CDR3 contains 12 residues.